These T cell receptor beta chains were read from a single sample in a study of CD8+ T cells in alopecia areata. Data came from immunoSEQ multiplex PCR; TCRdb stores just in-frame clones and leaves some out. Counted here are around 200,000 clones, over 60% occurring once; the ten biggest clones make up roughly 4.2%. Sequencing was performed on CD4+ T cells sorted from blood, taken at week 4, from a patient treated with tofacitinib. The receptors here all came from a human donor with alopecia areata. CDR3s include the opening cysteine and the closing phenylalanine or tryptophan. D genes are given only for firm matches. Clone size is not always given. Where it is, it says once, few, many or a class for expanded clones.

cdr3_aa cdr3_nt d_call v_call clone_size j_call cdr3_length
CASSLEGTSRNEQFF TGTGCCAGCAGCTTAGAAGGGACTAGTCGCAATGAGCAGTTCTTC TRBD2 TRBV7-6 - TRBJ2-1 15
CASSLSPGEAFF TGTGCCAGCAGTTTAAGCCCAGGAGAAGCTTTCTTT - TRBV27 - TRBJ1-1 12
CSVGKGASTNEKLFF TGCAGCGTGGGCAAGGGGGCTTCAACTAATGAAAAACTGTTTTTT TRBD1 TRBV29-1 - TRBJ1-4 15
CASSLGVDNEQFF TGCGCCAGCAGCTTAGGAGTGGACAATGAGCAGTTCTTC - TRBV5-1 - TRBJ2-1 13
CASSPRTRETQYF TGTGCCAGCAGTCCCCGGACGCGAGAGACCCAGTACTTC - TRBV27 - TRBJ2-5 13
CASTANTVYEQYF TGTGCCTCCACTGCGAACACGGTTTACGAGCAGTACTTC - TRBV30 - TRBJ2-7 13
CASSQDRGQRGTNEQFF TGCGCCAGCAGCCAAGATCGGGGCCAGCGGGGGACGAATGAGCAGTTCTTC TRBD2 TRBV4-1 - TRBJ2-1 17
CASALDRDYGYTF TGTGCCAGCGCCCTGGACAGAGACTATGGCTACACCTTC - TRBV7-2 - TRBJ1-2 13
CASSTGGTVPETQYF TGTGCCAGTAGTACGGGAGGCACAGTACCAGAGACCCAGTACTTC TRBD2 TRBV19 - TRBJ2-5 15
CASSKTSGGNTGELFF TGTGCCAGCAGCAAAACTAGCGGGGGTAACACCGGGGAGCTGTTTTTT TRBD2 TRBV7-2 - TRBJ2-2 16
CASSYSGLGGREQFF TGTGCCAGCAGCTACTCCGGACTAGGGGGCAGGGAGCAGTTCTTC - TRBV7-2 few TRBJ2-1 15
CASSHWARETEAFF TGCGCCAGCAGCCACTGGGCCCGGGAGACTGAAGCTTTCTTT - TRBV4-1 - TRBJ1-1 14
CATSRDPDEKLFF TGTGCCACCAGCAGAGATCCGGATGAAAAACTGTTTTTT - TRBV15 - TRBJ1-4 13
CASSWGSNQPQHF TGTGCCAGCAGTTGGGGTAGCAATCAGCCCCAGCATTTT - TRBV6-5 - TRBJ1-5 13
CASSEEFSPLHF TGTGCCAGCAGTGAGGAGTTTTCACCCCTCCACTTT - TRBV2 - TRBJ1-6 12
CSVVDRNSNQPQHF TGCAGCGTTGTTGATAGGAATAGCAATCAGCCCCAGCATTTT - TRBV29-1 - TRBJ1-5 14
CASSQSRGGFVEQYF TGTGCCAGCAGCCAGTCCAGGGGAGGATTCGTCGAGCAGTACTTC - TRBV5-4 - TRBJ2-7 15
CASRTGTGSYEQYF TGTGCCAGCAGGACCGGGACAGGGTCCTACGAGCAGTACTTC TRBD1 TRBV6-6 - TRBJ2-7 14
CAWSPQGYGYTF TGTGCCTGGAGTCCACAGGGCTATGGCTACACCTTC - TRBV30 - TRBJ1-2 12
CASSEGQGYYEQYF TGTGCCAGCAGTGAGGGACAGGGATATTACGAGCAGTACTTC TRBD1 TRBV25-1 - TRBJ2-7 14
CASSELTGGETQYF TGTGCCAGCAGTGAACTGACGGGTGGCGAGACCCAGTACTTC - TRBV2 - TRBJ2-5 14
CASTKVQGDNYGYTF TGTGCCAGCACCAAAGTTCAGGGGGATAACTATGGCTACACCTTC TRBD1 TRBV7-2 - TRBJ1-2 15
CSVVAGVEQFF TGCAGCGTTGTCGCAGGGGTTGAGCAGTTCTTC - TRBV29-1 - TRBJ2-1 11
CASRGWDREQFF TGTGCCAGCAGGGGATGGGACAGGGAGCAGTTCTTC TRBD1 TRBV6-5 once TRBJ2-1 12
CASSQMSGLEQFF TGTGCCAGCAGCCAGATGTCGGGGTTGGAGCAGTTCTTC - TRBV14 few TRBJ2-1 13
CSVEPRRDTEAFF TGCAGCGTTGAACCCCGGAGGGACACTGAAGCTTTCTTT - TRBV29-1 - TRBJ1-1 13
CAWSGRQRFNSPLHF TGTGCCTGGAGTGGCCGACAGAGATTTAATTCACCCCTCCACTTT - TRBV30 - TRBJ1-6 15
CASSLAARRDAETQYF TGTGCCAGCAGCTTAGCTGCGCGCCGGGACGCAGAGACCCAGTACTTC - TRBV7-2 - TRBJ2-5 16
CASSLVRQGGARTGSPLHF TGTGCCAGCAGCTTAGTTAGACAGGGGGGCGCGAGAACAGGATCACCCCTCCACTTT TRBD1 TRBV11-2 - TRBJ1-6 19
CASSPGRGRAYNEQFF TGTGCCAGCAGCCCTGGGAGGGGTAGGGCCTACAATGAGCAGTTCTTC TRBD2 TRBV11-3 - TRBJ2-1 16
CASSARDGNTEAFF TGTGCCAGCAGCGCCCGGGACGGTAACACTGAAGCTTTCTTT - TRBV7-9 few TRBJ1-1 14
CASSWTGLTDTQYF TGTGCCAGCAGCTGGACGGGACTCACAGATACGCAGTATTTT - TRBV7-2 few TRBJ2-3 14
CSVARYSQETQYF TGCAGCGTTGCCCGCTACAGCCAAGAGACCCAGTACTTC - TRBV29-1 - TRBJ2-5 13
CASSSFWGTSGLNTGELFF TGTGCCAGCAGCTCATTCTGGGGGACTAGCGGGCTGAACACCGGGGAGCTGTTTTTT - TRBV21-1 - TRBJ2-2 19
CASSEFVGEAFF TGTGCCAGCAGTGAATTTGTAGGTGAAGCTTTCTTT - TRBV2 - TRBJ1-1 12
CASRDLAGANEQFF TGTGCCAGCCGGGACTTAGCGGGGGCAAATGAGCAGTTCTTC TRBD2 TRBV27 - TRBJ2-1 14
CASSFSATRARETQYF TGTGCCAGCAGTTTCTCGGCGACTAGAGCACGGGAGACCCAGTACTTC - TRBV6-5 - TRBJ2-5 16
CASSPPTGGDYNEQFF TGTGCCAGCTCACCACCGACAGGGGGGGACTACAATGAGCAGTTCTTC TRBD1 TRBV18 few TRBJ2-1 16
CSAGEGDTEAFF TGCAGCGCCGGGGAGGGAGACACTGAAGCTTTCTTT - TRBV29-1 few TRBJ1-1 12
CASNGLAGTDTQYF TGCGCCAGCAACGGACTAGCGGGCACAGATACGCAGTATTTT TRBD2 TRBV5-1 - TRBJ2-3 14
CATSDRDRRYEQYF TGTGCCACCAGCGACCGGGACAGGCGGTACGAGCAGTACTTC TRBD1 TRBV15 - TRBJ2-7 14
CAISGAASGQGLEQYF TGTGCCATCAGTGGGGCGGCATCGGGACAGGGTCTCGAGCAGTACTTC TRBD1 TRBV10-3 - TRBJ2-7 16